The 11 T cell receptor beta chains in this list originate from one sample, sequenced in a study of T cell changes during pregnancy in multiple sclerosis. Sequencing was performed with immunoSEQ multiplex PCR; in TCRdb, only in-frame clones are kept and a portion is missing. The repertoire has under 60,000 clones, around 93% of them found once; the top ten carry about 0.6%. The sample was CD4+ T cells from peripheral blood mononuclear cells, taken after pregnancy. The receptors shown here come from a female donor with multiple sclerosis, enrolled in a pregnancy study.

This sequence joins TRBV30 and TRBJ2-3; D is uncertain. This CDR3 is 13 amino acids long. CDR1 GTSNPN and CDR2 SVGIG come from the germline V gene (reference sequence). V was clipped by 3 bases and J by 4 bases, with 11 bases between them. The DNA of the CDR3 is TGTGCCTGGAGCCCATATAGCCCAGATACGCAGTATTTT. Translated, it gives CAWSPYSPDTQYF.

This sequence joins TRBV2 and TRBJ2-5; D is unclear. Germline assignment: CDR1 SNHLY and CDR2 FYNNEI. The V and J ends lost 1 base and 5 bases respectively, with 23 bases between them. There are 18 residues in the CDR3. In DNA form, the CDR3 reads TGTGCCAGCAGTGAAGAAGGTTCTATCGCTTATGGGCAGGAGACCCAGTACTTC. Amino acids: CASSEEGSIAYGQETQYF.

J is TRBJ1-5 and V is TRBV7-8; D is ambiguous. V gave up 1 base and J gave up 0 bases, with 7 bases separating them. There are 15 residues in the CDR3. Germline V gene data show CDR1 as SGHVS and CDR2 as FQNEAQ. This CDR3 reads CASSLVGGSNQPQHF. CDR3 DNA sequence: TGTGCCAGCAGCTTAGTAGGCGGTAGCAATCAGCCCCAGCATTTT.

This chain uses TRBV7-2 with TRBJ2-7, with 10 bases aligning to TRBD2. Looked up from germline, CDR1 is SGHTA and CDR2 is FQGNSA. This CDR3 has 18 amino acids. V lost 1 base, J lost 6 bases, and 15 bases stayed unmatched. The DNA for the CDR3 is TGTGCCAGCAGCTTAGTGGCTAGCGGGAGCCTAGCCGGGGGCGAGCAGTACTTC. It yields the protein CASSLVASGSLAGGEQYF.

The CDR3 nucleotides read TGTGCCAGCAGCCCTAAGGCGCGGGGCGAGCAGTACTTC. Protein sequence: CASSPKARGEQYF. The chain joins TRBV7-2 to TRBJ2-7, with D perhaps matching TRBD2 (6 bases). V lost 5 bases and J 6 bases, leaving 14 bases between the germline ends. The CDR3 totals 13 residues. Germline loops: CDR1 SGHTA, CDR2 FQGNSA.

This sequence joins TRBV10-3 and TRBJ2-5; a possible D gene is TRBD2 (5 bases). Germline CDR1 is ENHRY and CDR2 is SYGVKD. The CDR3 is 14 residues long. V lost 10 bases to trimming and J lost 2 bases, with 17 bases between them. In DNA form, the CDR3 reads TGTGCCACTAAACGGGATAAGGCGCAAGAGACCCAGTACTTC. Protein product: CATKRDKAQETQYF.

This sequence joins TRBV19 and TRBJ1-1; TRBD1 is a possible D gene (6 bases). The ends were cut back, 7 bases at V and 10 bases at J, with 19 bases in the middle. Germline V lookup: CDR1 LNHDA, CDR2 SQIVND (reference sequence). CDR3 length: 13 residues. The CDR3 region has the DNA TGTGCCAGTACGTCCAGCGTTGGCAGGGGAGCTTTCTTT. Residues: CASTSSVGRGAFF. Filled out from reference TRBV19 and TRBJ1-1, the complete variable domain reads DGGITQSPKYLFRKEGQNVTLSCEQNLNHDAMYWYRQDPGQGLRLIYYSQIVNDFQKGDIAEGYSVSREKKESFPLTVTSAQKNPTAFYLCASTSSVGRGAFFGQGTRLTVV.

This clone was found once. The V and J genes are TRBV5-6 and TRBJ2-5; D is perhaps TRBD2 (7 bases). Germline V gene sequence: CDR1 SGHDT, CDR2 YYEEEE. V lost 2 bases and J 4 bases, leaving 24 bases between the germline ends. CDR3 length: 18 residues. In DNA, the CDR3 is TGTGCCAGCAGCTTTGGGGGGGGGTCCAGGGGAGTTTCAGAGACCCAGTACTTC. Its protein is CASSFGGGSRGVSETQYF.

About this clone: The junction differs from germline at one of its ends, possibly a read error. V and J are TRBV7-9 and TRBJ2-3, with D possibly matching TRBD2 (6 bases). The CDR3 length is 15 residues. The germline CDR1 and CDR2 sequences are SEHNR and FQNEAQ (reference sequence). In nucleotides, the CDR3 is TGTGCCAGCAGCTTCGGGAGTTGGGGAACAGATATGCAGTATTTT. The encoded protein is CASSFGSWGTDMQYF.

The chain employs TRBV9 and TRBJ1-2; TRBD1 matches at 9 bases. Germline lookup yields CDR1 SGDLS and CDR2 YYNGEE. Trimming took 0 bases from V and 4 from J; bases not matched to a gene: 16. There are 19 residues in the CDR3. The CDR3 loop reads CASSVEAGVRGQGLYGYTF. The CDR3 DNA reads as TGTGCCAGCAGCGTAGAAGCGGGTGTGAGGGGACAGGGACTCTATGGCTACACCTTC.

This chain uses TRBV5-4 with TRBJ1-2, with TRBD1 as a possible D gene (6 bases). Germline V lookup: CDR1 SGHNT, CDR2 YYREEE (reference sequence). V lost 3 bases and J 6 bases, leaving 15 bases between the germline ends. This CDR3 comprises 14 residues. The CDR3 spells CASSYFTQGNGYTF. The CDR3 DNA is TGTGCCAGCAGCTACTTTACTCAGGGGAATGGCTACACCTTC.